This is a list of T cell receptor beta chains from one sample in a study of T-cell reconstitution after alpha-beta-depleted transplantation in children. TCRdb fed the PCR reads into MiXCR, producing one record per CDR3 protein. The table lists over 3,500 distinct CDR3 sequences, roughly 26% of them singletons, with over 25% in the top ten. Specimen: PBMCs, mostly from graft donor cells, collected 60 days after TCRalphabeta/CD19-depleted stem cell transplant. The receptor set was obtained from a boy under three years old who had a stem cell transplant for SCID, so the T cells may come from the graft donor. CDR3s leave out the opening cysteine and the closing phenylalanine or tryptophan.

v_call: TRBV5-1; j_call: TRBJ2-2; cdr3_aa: ASSSTGKDTGELF
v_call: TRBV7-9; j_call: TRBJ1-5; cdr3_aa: ASSYSGTPWGNQPQH
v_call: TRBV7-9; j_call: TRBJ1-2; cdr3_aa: ASSPQRQGGGLYYGYT
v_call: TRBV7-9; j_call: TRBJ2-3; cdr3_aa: ASSQTADTQY
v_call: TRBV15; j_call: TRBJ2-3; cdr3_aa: ATSRGRQGLAGGR
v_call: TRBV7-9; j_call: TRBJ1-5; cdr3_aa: ASSLHIQGGIGQPQH
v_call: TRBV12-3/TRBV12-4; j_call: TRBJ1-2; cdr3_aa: ASSLIHRNYGYT
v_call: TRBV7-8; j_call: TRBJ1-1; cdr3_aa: ASSFSLGPKRYAF
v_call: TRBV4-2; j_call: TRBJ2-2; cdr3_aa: ASSQAINTGELF
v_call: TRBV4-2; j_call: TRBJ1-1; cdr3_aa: ASSHAQRGTEAF
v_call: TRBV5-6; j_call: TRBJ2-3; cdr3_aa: ASSLVSSGRSADTQY
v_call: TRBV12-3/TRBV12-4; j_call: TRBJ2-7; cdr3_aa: ASTRGLADSYEQY
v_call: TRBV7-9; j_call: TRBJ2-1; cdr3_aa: ASSLVGSPEQF
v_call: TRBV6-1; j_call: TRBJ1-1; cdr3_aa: ASSEPGMNTEAF
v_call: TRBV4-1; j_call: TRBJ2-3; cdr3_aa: ASSQDSPRASGGRANTDTQY
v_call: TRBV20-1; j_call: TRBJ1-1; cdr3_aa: SASPGTIEAF
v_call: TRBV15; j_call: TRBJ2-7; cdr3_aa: ATSRGGSWDIRNEQY